Following are 9 T cell receptor beta chains from one sample sequenced in a study of blood T cell repertoires in COVID-19. Profiled with immunoSEQ multiplex PCR; TCRdb holds only in-frame clones, not every one. The sample has almost 300,000 clones, approximately 86% seen once. Sequencing used peripheral blood. All receptors derive from a man aged 65-85 years with acute or convalescent COVID-19.

The chain joins TRBV6-1 to TRBJ2-7; tentative D call: TRBD1 (6 bases). This CDR3 has 13 residues. Trimming shortened V by 3 bases and J by 4 bases, and 10 bases separated the two germline ends. Germline V lookup: CDR1 MNHNS, CDR2 SASEGT. CDR3 protein: CASSERGRYEQYF. DNA of the CDR3: TGTGCCAGCAGTGAGAGGGGGAGATACGAGCAGTACTTC.

The V and J genes are TRBV25-1 and TRBJ2-1; 9 bases agree with TRBD1. V lost 5 bases and J lost 7; bases outside the gene matches: 12. This CDR3 comprises 16 residues. Looked up from germline, CDR1 is MGHDK and CDR2 is SYGVNS. The CDR3 sequence is CASSPRVDRGQNEQFF. The CDR3 coding sequence is TGTGCCAGCAGTCCACGGGTGGACAGGGGACAAAATGAGCAGTTCTTC.

This chain connects TRBV5-1 to TRBJ2-5; D gene uncertain. CDR3 length equals 14 residues. The ends were cut back, 1 base at V and 0 bases at J, with 7 bases in the middle. Germline-derived CDR1 and CDR2 are SGHRS and YFSETQ. CDR3 nucleotides: TGCGCCAGCAGCTTGATTCCGGACCAAGAGACCCAGTACTTC. It translates to CASSLIPDQETQYF. The complete variable domain, with remaining parts taken from reference TRBV5-1 and TRBJ2-5, reads KAGVTQTPRYLIKTRGQQVTLSCSPISGHRSVSWYQQTPGQGLQFLFEYFSETQRNKGNFPGRFSGRQFSNSRSEMNVSTLELGDSALYLCASSLIPDQETQYFGPGTRLLVL.

V and J are TRBV19 and TRBJ2-1; D remains unclear. CDR3 length: 14 residues. Germline V lookup: CDR1 LNHDA, CDR2 SQIVND (reference sequence). Trimming took 5 bases from V and 5 from J, leaving 13 bases between them. CDR3 sequence reads: CASSATTRNNEQFF. The CDR3 nucleotides are TGTGCCAGTAGTGCAACGACTCGGAACAATGAGCAGTTCTTC.

This chain joins TRBV19 and TRBJ1-4; a weak D match, TRBD1 (6 bases). V was clipped by 5 bases and J by 5 bases, with 15 bases between them. Germline CDR1 LNHDA, CDR2 SQIVND (reference sequence). The CDR3 covers 15 residues. CDR3 amino acids: CASSPVGGPNEKLFF. DNA for the CDR3: TGTGCCAGTAGTCCGGTGGGGGGGCCGAATGAAAAACTGTTTTTT.

This chain connects TRBV21-1 to TRBJ2-3; TRBD2, the table's D call, lacks a check against the DNA. TRBV21-1 is deemed a pseudogene. There are 16 residues in the CDR3. The CDR3 is CASSKGLAQITDTQYF. CDR3 nucleotide sequence: TGTGCCAGCAGCAAGGGACTAGCACAAATCACAGATACGCAGTATTTT.

There are a few counts of this clone. This sequence joins TRBV10-1 and TRBJ2-2, with D tentatively TRBD1 (6 bases). V shed 5 bases and J shed 0 bases, with 7 bases lying between them. The CDR3 extends over 14 amino acids. Germline V gene lookup returns CDR1 WNHNN and CDR2 SYGVQD (reference sequence). CDR3 nucleotide sequence: TGCGCCAGCAGTCAGGGGTCGAACACCGGGGAGCTGTTTTTT. It encodes CASSQGSNTGELFF.

The chain combines TRBV19 with TRBJ2-2; TRBD1 aligns across 7 bases. Germline V gene sequence: CDR1 LNHDA, CDR2 SQIVND (reference sequence). J lost 4 bases, V lost 10 bases, and 6 bases had no gene match. This CDR3 spans 13 amino acids. This chain's CDR3 is CATTGVITGELFF. Here the CDR3 DNA reads TGTGCCACCACAGGGGTAATCACCGGGGAGCTGTTTTTT.

This chain links TRBV7-2 with TRBJ1-4; D may be TRBD1 (5 bases). This CDR3 region has 16 residues. The V end was cut by 0 bases, the J end by 3 bases, with 11 bases between. Germline V gene data show CDR1 as SGHTA and CDR2 as FQGNSA. The CDR3 DNA is TGTGCCAGCAGCTTAGCTACCCCAGGGTCTAATGAAAAACTGTTTTTT. It translates to CASSLATPGSNEKLFF.